Following are 26 T cell receptor beta chains from one sample sequenced in a study of OX40 agonist ivuxolimab in advanced cancers. TCRdb keeps only in-frame clones here, not all; method: immunoSEQ multiplex PCR. The sample includes tens of thousands of clones, 80% to 90% of them seen just once. Source: CD4+ or CD8+ T cells sorted from blood, taken in a trial of the OX40 agonist ivuxolimab. These TCRs come from an adult with an advanced solid tumor such as melanoma, head and neck, liver or kidney cancer.

The chain employs TRBV9 and TRBJ2-5; D remains unclear. Trimming cost V 4 bases and J 0 bases, with 10 bases left between them. Germline V gene data show CDR1 as SGDLS and CDR2 as YYNGEE. The CDR3 runs 14 residues. The CDR3 sequence: CASSLDFNQETQYF. Written as DNA, the CDR3 is TGTGCCAGCAGCCTAGACTTCAACCAAGAGACCCAGTACTTC.

The chain recombines TRBV25-1 with TRBJ2-7; possibly TRBD1 or TRBD2 for D (5 bases each). From germline, CDR1 is MGHDK and CDR2 SYGVNS. Trimming took 3 bases from V and 4 from J, leaving 10 bases between them. This CDR3 spans 13 amino acids. The CDR3 DNA is TGTGCCAGCAGTGACCGGGGCAGGTACGAGCAGTACTTC. This encodes CASSDRGRYEQYF.

The chain joins TRBV20-1 to TRBJ2-5; 7 bases line up with TRBD1. Looked up from germline, CDR1 is DFQATT and CDR2 is SNEGSKA (reference sequence). The CDR3 has 11 residues. V was clipped by 8 bases and J by 5 bases; unmatched bases: 5. The CDR3 DNA is TGCAGTAGGGGGCGACGGGAGACCCAGTACTTC. Its translation: CSRGRRETQYF.

This clone was recorded only once. The CDR3 nucleotides are TGTGCCAGCCGGGGTTTTCTCGAGCAGTACTTC. This gives the protein CASRGFLEQYF. The V gene is TRBV28, the J gene TRBJ2-5; tentatively, D is TRBD2 (5 bases). The J call may be in error: the DNA end matches TRBJ2-7 better. Germline CDR1 and CDR2: MDHEN and SYDVKM. The CDR3 runs 11 residues.

The V gene is TRBV15, the J gene TRBJ1-6; D gene unclear. The CDR3 runs 13 residues. Germline CDR1 LNHNV, CDR2 YYDKDF (reference sequence). The DNA for the CDR3 is TGTGCTACCGGTCCCGAGATAAATTCACCCCTCCACTTT. This translates into CATGPEINSPLHF.

This clone has more than one count but fewer than ten. The chain combines TRBV10-3 with TRBJ2-3; a possible D gene is TRBD1 (5 bases). Per the germline V gene, CDR1 is ENHRY and CDR2 is SYGVKD. This CDR3 region has 12 residues. The V end lost 9 bases, the J end lost 2 bases, and 9 bases lay between the germline ends. The CDR3 DNA reads TGTGCCATTAGGACAAACACAGATACGCAGTATTTT. Translating gives CAIRTNTDTQYF.

V is TRBV18 and J is TRBJ2-7, with 7 bases identical to TRBD2. Germline CDR1 reads KGHSH; CDR2 reads LQKENI. Unmatched junction bases numbered 12, after V lost 2 bases and J lost 5 bases. CDR3 length: 16 amino acids. DNA of the CDR3: TGTGCCAGCTCACCAAAACCCGGGGCGGGGGTCCACGAGCAGTACTTC. As protein: CASSPKPGAGVHEQYF.

The chain combines TRBV7-3 with TRBJ2-5; D is possibly TRBD1 or TRBD2 (5 bases each). The V end was cut by 4 bases, the J end by 4 bases, with 16 bases between. There are 15 residues in the CDR3. In germline, CDR1 is SGHTA, CDR2 FQGTGA. Written as DNA, the CDR3 is TGTGCCAGCAGCTCCTCCCCAGGGAGATCAGAGACCCAGTACTTC. This codes for CASSSSPGRSETQYF.

The rearrangement links TRBV19 to TRBJ2-1; 10 bases are a match to TRBD2. CDR1 and CDR2 (germline): LNHDA, SQIVND (reference sequence). The junction had 8 bases not matched to a gene; V was cut back by 4 bases and J by 5 bases. This CDR3 contains 16 residues. CDR3 loop: CASSTTLAGVDNEQFF. CDR3 DNA sequence: TGTGCCAGTAGTACCACCCTAGCGGGAGTAGACAATGAGCAGTTCTTC.

The chain has TRBV19 and TRBJ2-2; no definite D call. Germline CDR1 LNHDA, CDR2 SQIVND (reference sequence). The CDR3 runs to 14 residues. V was cut by 3 bases and J by 0 bases, with 5 bases left in between. CDR3 in DNA: TGTGCCAGTAGTATCGCAGCGAACACCGGGGAGCTGTTTTTT. Translated: CASSIAANTGELFF.

This sequence joins TRBV7-3 and TRBJ1-1; 10 nucleotides agree with TRBD1. The CDR3 covers 14 residues. The germline V gene has CDR1 SGHTA and CDR2 FQGTGA. V gave up 5 bases and J gave up 5 bases; unmatched junction bases: 5. In nucleotides, the CDR3 is TGTGCCAGCAGCACAACGGGACAGGGGACTGAAGCTTTCTTT. It yields the protein CASSTTGQGTEAFF.

The chain carries TRBV6-1 and TRBJ2-5, with TRBD1 as a possible D gene (6 bases). The CDR3 covers 15 residues. The germline V gene encodes CDR1 MNHNS and CDR2 SASEGT. The V and J ends lost 4 bases and 3 bases respectively, with 15 bases between them. The CDR3 spells CASSALGARKETQYF. The CDR3 region has the DNA TGTGCCAGCAGTGCTTTGGGGGCGCGAAAAGAGACCCAGTACTTC.

The chain carries TRBV19 and TRBJ1-5, with TRBD1 identical over 9 bases. The length of the CDR3 is 17 residues. CDR1 and CDR2 (germline): LNHDA, SQIVND (reference sequence). Germline trimming cut 5 bases from V and 4 bases from J; bases unmatched to any gene: 12. The CDR3 DNA sequence: TGTGCCAGTAGTCCCGGGACAGGGAGGGCTGGAAATCAGCCCCAGCATTTT. This codes for CASSPGTGRAGNQPQHF. The variable domain in full, with the rest retrieved from reference TRBV19 and TRBJ1-5, is DGGITQSPKYLFRKEGQNVTLSCEQNLNHDAMYWYRQDPGQGLRLIYYSQIVNDFQKGDIAEGYSVSREKKESFPLTVTSAQKNPTAFYLCASSPGTGRAGNQPQHFGDGTRLSIL.

This chain links TRBV9 with TRBJ2-5; TRBD1 might be the D (6 bases). CDR3 length equals 15 residues. Germline V gene lookup returns CDR1 SGDLS and CDR2 YYNGEE. Trimming took 3 bases from V and 7 from J, leaving 19 bases between them. The CDR3 protein is CASSGGDIRVGTQYF. The CDR3 DNA sequence: TGTGCCAGCAGCGGAGGGGACATCCGTGTGGGGACCCAGTACTTC.

The genes are TRBV7-3 and TRBJ2-2, with 9 bases lining up with TRBD1. The CDR3 contains 15 residues. V lost 6 bases to trimming and J lost 7 bases; unmatched junction nucleotides: 9. Per germline, CDR1 SGHTA and CDR2 FQGTGA. The CDR3 sequence is CASRENRGLNGELFF. CDR3 DNA sequence: TGTGCCAGCAGGGAGAACAGGGGGCTTAACGGGGAGCTGTTTTTT.

Relative to its sample, this clone is medium-sized. This chain connects TRBV11-3 to TRBJ2-1, with D uncertain. The CDR3 is 13 amino acids. Germline V gives CDR1 SGHNT, CDR2 YENEEA. Between the trimmed V and J ends, which lost 4 bases and 6 bases, there was a span of 10 bases. This CDR3 is CASSYSDRNEQFF. CDR3 in DNA: TGTGCCAGCAGCTATTCGGATCGCAATGAGCAGTTCTTC.

This clone has a single count. The chain uses TRBV6-6 and TRBJ2-3, with D tentatively TRBD1 or TRBD2 (5 bases each). The V gene's germline CDR1 is MNHNY and CDR2 SVGAGI (reference sequence). The length of the CDR3 is 15 residues. Trimming shortened V by 4 bases and J by 4 bases, and 15 bases separated the two germline ends. CDR3 sequence (DNA): TGTGCCAGCAGTTTGGACGGGACCGGATCAGATACGCAGTATTTT. Protein product: CASSLDGTGSDTQYF.

The J gene is TRBJ2-2, the V gene TRBV19; D not resolved. V lost 1 base, J lost 2 bases, and 5 bases lay in between. The CDR3 spans 14 residues. Germline V gene sequence: CDR1 LNHDA, CDR2 SQIVND (reference sequence). CDR3 protein: CASSIGINTGELFF. DNA of the CDR3: TGTGCCAGTAGTATAGGGATTAACACCGGGGAGCTGTTTTTT.

This chain joins TRBV28 and TRBJ2-7; possible D gene TRBD2, 5 bases. The V gene's germline CDR1 is MDHEN and CDR2 SYDVKM. The V gene lost 6 bases and the J gene lost 6 bases, with 18 bases spanning the gap. CDR3 length equals 14 residues. The CDR3 region is CASRPGMPLGEQYF. The CDR3, as DNA: TGTGCCAGCAGGCCGGGAATGCCGCTAGGCGAGCAGTACTTC.

CDR3 nucleotides: TGTGCCAGCAGCTCGGGACTAGCGGGAGTAAACGAGCAGTACTTC. Translation gives CASSSGLAGVNEQYF. The V call is TRBV7-3, the J call TRBJ2-7; 14 positions match TRBD2. CDR1 and CDR2 from the germline V gene are SGHTA and FQGTGA. There are 15 residues in the CDR3. V gave up 4 bases and J gave up 5 bases; unmatched junction bases: 4.

This chain uses TRBV5-1 with TRBJ2-5; the D is unclear. The CDR3 extends over 14 amino acids. CDR1 and CDR2 from the germline V gene are SGHRS and YFSETQ. V lost 3 bases and J 1 base, leaving 10 bases between the germline ends. The CDR3 DNA reads TGCGCCAGCAGCTCCAGGAGCACCCAAGAGACCCAGTACTTC. It yields the protein CASSSRSTQETQYF.

V and J are TRBV5-1 and TRBJ2-3; the match to TRBD2 covers 9 bases. The CDR3 has 15 residues. The germline CDR1 and CDR2 sequences are SGHRS and YFSETQ. V shed 6 bases, J shed 4 bases, and the junction held 9 bases outside the gene matches. DNA of the CDR3: TGCGCCAGCATCCCCGTGGCGGGAGGGGCAGATACGCAGTATTTT. It encodes CASIPVAGGADTQYF.

The gene calls are TRBV18 and TRBJ2-1; no reliable D call. CDR1 KGHSH and CDR2 LQKENI come from the germline V gene. Trimming pared 3 bases from V and 1 base from J, leaving 13 bases between. This CDR3 comprises 16 residues. The CDR3 loop reads CASSPLVSPSYNEQFF. The DNA for the CDR3 is TGTGCCAGCTCACCTCTCGTTTCCCCGTCCTACAATGAGCAGTTCTTC.

The chain joins TRBV11-3 to TRBJ2-7; the D call may be TRBD1 or TRBD2 (5 bases each). The ends were cut back, 0 bases at V and 5 bases at J, with 5 bases in the middle. Per germline, CDR1 SGHNT and CDR2 YENEEA. The CDR3 is 12 residues long. The CDR3: CASSLEGHEQYF. CDR3 DNA: TGTGCCAGCAGCTTAGAGGGACACGAGCAGTACTTC.

As for this clone: Its ends do not fully match the called genes, so a read error is possible. The rearrangement uses TRBV28 and TRBJ1-1; 11 nucleotides agree with TRBD1. The CDR3 contains 14 residues. Germline V gene sequence: CDR1 MDHEN, CDR2 SYDVKM. CDR3 sequence (DNA): TGTGCCAGCAGTTCGACCGGGACAGGGGGGCGTAGAGTCTTT. Translated, it gives CASSSTGTGGRRVF.

The V and J genes are TRBV27 and TRBJ2-3, with 7 bases fitting TRBD2. The CDR3 covers 14 residues. Germline loops: CDR1 MNHEY, CDR2 SMNVEV (reference sequence). The trim removed 10 bases at V and 2 bases at J, leaving 9 bases unmatched. The CDR3 bases are TGTGCCACCAGGGACTACCGGCCCACAGATACGCAGTATTTT. Its translation is CATRDYRPTDTQYF.